The rows below give T cell receptor beta chains drawn from one sample of a study of tumour-infiltrating T cells in Burkitt lymphoma. Measured with immunoSEQ multiplex PCR; TCRdb has only the in-frame clones, and not every one. The sample has 1,500 to 2,000 clones; 18% are singletons. Material for sequencing was tumor tissue. All receptors come from a human donor with diffuse large B-cell lymphoma. CDR3s include the opening cysteine and the closing phenylalanine or tryptophan. D genes are given only for firm matches. The size of a clone is reported for some rows only, either as once, few or many, or as a class for expanded clones.

v_gene,j_gene,d_gene,abundance,CDR3aa,CDR3nt
TRBV7-8,TRBJ1-2,TRBD1,-,CASSSGQGIYGYTF,TGTGCCAGCAGCTCGGGACAGGGGATATATGGCTACACCTTC
TRBV30,TRBJ1-6,-,-,CAWSAPPGLGSPLHF,TGTGCCTGGAGTGCCCCACCGGGCTTGGGTTCACCCCTCCACTTT
TRBV5-5,TRBJ1-5,TRBD1,few,CASSQDWTGGLGQPQHF,TGTGCCAGCAGCCAAGACTGGACAGGGGGCTTGGGTCAGCCCCAGCATTTT
TRBV5-4,TRBJ1-1,TRBD1,few,CASSLGPGTGRTEAFF,TGTGCCAGCAGCCTGGGACCCGGGACAGGGAGGACTGAAGCTTTCTTT
TRBV5-8,TRBJ1-6,TRBD1,-,CASMRQGSSYNSPLHF,TGTGCCAGCATGCGACAGGGAAGCTCCTATAATTCACCCCTCCACTTT